This TCR beta chain was recovered during a study of blood T cells in healthy people across ages. A sample-barcoded 5' primer and a J-beta primer mix were used in a second PCR of about 7 to 11 cycles. One entry per CDR3 protein results from TCRdb running MiXCR on the 5' RACE reads. The sample consists of 1.2 million to 1.5 million distinct CDR3 sequences, approximately 63% of them appearing once. This clonotype came up once. Peripheral blood samples of 9 to 10 milliliters were drawn from each donor. The CDR3 is 14 residues long. Trimming cost V 11 bases and J 4 bases, with 19 bases left between them. Germline lookup yields CDR1 ENHRY and CDR2 SYGVKD.

The chain uses TRBV10-3 and TRBJ2-3; possible D gene TRBD2, 5 bases. The clonotype was recovered from a young man in good health. The specimen was blood. CDR3 residues: CAVRARGPADTQYF. Here the CDR3 DNA reads TGTGCCGTACGGGCTCGGGGTCCCGCAGATACGCAGTATTTT.